The clone carrying this T cell receptor beta chain was counted only a few times. As to time point: persistent/refractory GD, antithyroid drugs over 5 years with positive TRAb. Researchers made the TCR library from RNA that was extracted from PBMCs. Approximately 9-milliliter peripheral blood samples went into EDTA tubes. The data were taken from a study of regulatory T cells in long-lasting Graves disease. Combining iRepertoire HTBI primers with Arm-PCR of CDR3 regions, the authors built TCR beta libraries. TCRdb reprocessed the multiplex PCR reads with MiXCR, giving one entry per CDR3 protein. The sample includes 350,000 to 450,000 distinct CDR3 sequences, roughly 20% of them seen just once. The V end lost 4 bases, the J end lost 7 bases, and 20 bases lay between the germline ends. The CDR3 is 16 amino acids. The V gene's germline CDR1 is SGDLS and CDR2 YYNGEE.

Sample: peripheral blood mononuclear cells (PBMCs), taken when the disease was refractory, from a patient treated with antithyroid drugs. The chain carries TRBV9 and TRBJ2-2; D is perhaps TRBD2 (5 bases). The receptor was isolated from a female donor with Graves disease. CDR3 protein: CASSFDMGLRGGELFF. Here the CDR3 DNA reads TGTGCCAGCAGCTTCGACATGGGATTACGGGGCGGGGAGCTGTTTTTT.